These 17 T cell receptor beta chains were sequenced from one sample in a study of a mutant IDH1 vaccine in newly diagnosed glioma. Stated time point: week 47, end of study. Topical imiquimod was applied with each vaccine dose, which held 300 ug of mutant IDH1 20-mer peptide. Libraries were prepared by immunoSEQ multiplex PCR; TCRdb keeps only in-frame clonotypes and omits some of them. The profile shows 30,000 to 40,000 clones, more than 80% of them singletons. What these receptors recognize is not known. Material: PBMCs, obtained from a glioma patient whose treatment included an IDH1 peptide vaccine. Every receptor here comes from a woman aged 35 to 49 with glioma.

As regards this clone: The junction departs from the called germline gene at one end, perhaps through a read error. The V gene is TRBV7-7, the J gene TRBJ2-5; a weak D match, TRBD1 (5 bases). This CDR3 comprises 15 residues. Germline V lookup: CDR1 SSHAT, CDR2 FNYEAQ (reference sequence). The CDR3: CASSLGAGSQETQYF. The CDR3 DNA reads as TGTGCTAGCAGCTTAGGGGCAGGGTCCCAAGAGACCCAGTACTTC. Drawing the rest from reference TRBV7-7 and TRBJ2-5, the complete variable domain is GAGVSQSPRYKVTKRGQDVTLRCDPISSHATLYWYQQALGQGPEFLTYFNYEAQPDKSGLPSDRFSAERPEGSISTLTIQRTEQRDSAMYRCASSLGAGSQETQYFGPGTRLLVL.

V usage is TRBV4-3 and J usage is TRBJ1-1, with unresolved D. This CDR3 is 15 amino acids long. CDR1 LGHNA and CDR2 YSLEER come from the germline V gene. Trimming took 1 base from V and 1 from J, leaving 10 bases between them. In DNA, the CDR3 is TGCGCCAGCAGCCAAGTTCAGCGTTCGAACACTGAAGCTTTCTTT. Protein product: CASSQVQRSNTEAFF.

In its sample, this clone was seen once. The chain joins TRBV10-2 to TRBJ1-1, with D uncertain. The CDR3 has 12 residues. The V gene lost 6 bases and the J gene lost 0 bases, with 5 bases spanning the gap. Germline lookup yields CDR1 WSHSY and CDR2 SAAADI. CDR3 coding DNA: TGCGCCAGCAGAGACTTGAACACTGAAGCTTTCTTT. Its protein is CASRDLNTEAFF.

This clone was detected only once. This chain links TRBV5-1 with TRBJ2-5; TRBD2 matches at 8 bases. V gave up 3 bases and J gave up 4 bases; unmatched junction bases: 2. The CDR3 sequence is 13 residues long. Per the germline V gene, CDR1 is SGHRS and CDR2 is YFSETQ. The CDR3 here is CASSSAGAETQYF. DNA of the CDR3: TGCGCCAGCAGCTCAGCGGGGGCAGAGACCCAGTACTTC.

The chain links TRBV5-1 to TRBJ2-5; the D is unclear. CDR1 is SGHRS and CDR2 is YFSETQ in the germline V gene. V shed 5 bases and J shed 2 bases, with 10 bases lying between them. This CDR3 is 13 amino acids long. The CDR3 here is CASRDGPQETQYF. In DNA, the CDR3 is TGCGCCAGCAGAGATGGTCCTCAAGAGACCCAGTACTTC.

The chain links TRBV5-1 to TRBJ2-3; D is perhaps TRBD1 or TRBD2 (5 bases each). CDR3 length equals 15 residues. Germline-derived CDR1 and CDR2 are SGHRS and YFSETQ. The V end lost 4 bases, the J end lost 3 bases, and 15 bases lay between the germline ends. The CDR3 DNA sequence: TGCGCCAGCAGCCCCCCCGGGGCGGTTACAGATACGCAGTATTTT. Protein product: CASSPPGAVTDTQYF.

This rearrangement joins TRBV12-5 to TRBJ1-5; 8 bases are shared with TRBD1. This CDR3 is 14 amino acids long. CDR1 LGHNT and CDR2 FRNRAP come from the germline V gene. Trimming at V came to 4 bases and at J to 9 bases, leaving 8 bases not matched to a gene. This CDR3 is CASGYRGDMRPQHF. Here the CDR3 DNA reads TGTGCTAGTGGTTACAGGGGGGATATGAGGCCCCAGCATTTT.

The chain couples TRBV6-1 to TRBJ1-2; 8 bases line up with TRBD1. V trimming: 5 bases; J trimming: 3 bases; junction bases outside the gene matches: 5. CDR1 MNHNS and CDR2 SASEGT come from the germline V gene. The CDR3 runs 14 residues. The CDR3 sequence is CASSRLGQDYGYTF. Written as DNA, the CDR3 is TGTGCCAGCAGTCGCCTGGGACAGGACTATGGCTACACCTTC.

This chain connects TRBV5-1 to TRBJ2-2; 7 bases fit TRBD2. CDR1 is SGHRS, CDR2 YFSETQ, per germline. V dropped 4 bases and J dropped 5; count of bases not matched to a gene: 8. The CDR3 covers 15 residues. CDR3 sequence: CASSIGEGRTGELFF. In nucleotides, the CDR3 is TGCGCCAGCAGCATAGGGGAGGGAAGGACCGGGGAGCTGTTTTTT.

The chain joins TRBV7-9 to TRBJ2-5; TRBD2 might be the D (5 bases). V lost 1 base and J lost 2, with 8 bases in between. CDR1 is SEHNR, CDR2 FQNEAQ, per germline (reference sequence). This CDR3 is 14 amino acids long. CDR3 loop: CASSLGGFQETQYF. The CDR3 coding sequence is TGTGCCAGCAGCTTAGGCGGGTTTCAAGAGACCCAGTACTTC. The full variable domain, its missing parts supplied by reference TRBV7-9 and TRBJ2-5, is DTGVSQNPRHKITKRGQNVTFRCDPISEHNRLYWYRQTLGQGPEFLTYFQNEAQLEKSRLLSDRFSAERPKGSFSTLEIQRTEQGDSAMYLCASSLGGFQETQYFGPGTRLLVL.

This clone was found once. This rearrangement joins TRBV4-3 to TRBJ2-1; 12 bases are shared with TRBD2. V trimming: 1 base; J trimming: 9 bases; junction bases outside the gene matches: 10. The CDR3 spans 17 residues. CDR1 is LGHNA and CDR2 is YSLEER in the germline V gene. CDR3 DNA: TGCGCCAGCAGCCAAGGTCGACTAGCGGGGGCCAACGGTGAGCAGTTCTTC. Its protein is CASSQGRLAGANGEQFF.

This clone has a single count. The chain uses TRBV5-1 and TRBJ2-3, with D possibly TRBD2 on 6 matching bases. Looked up from germline, CDR1 is SGHRS and CDR2 is YFSETQ. The V end was cut by 4 bases, the J end by 4 bases, with 19 bases between. The CDR3 has 16 amino acids. In nucleotides, the CDR3 is TGCGCCAGCAGCCCCCAGAGGCGGGGCAGGGCAGATACGCAGTATTTT. As protein: CASSPQRRGRADTQYF.

The rearrangement links TRBV25-1 to TRBJ2-5; 7 nucleotides agree with TRBD1. The CDR3 length is 13 residues. Unmatched junction bases numbered 3, after V lost 8 bases and J lost 0 bases. CDR1 and CDR2 from the germline V gene are MGHDK and SYGVNS. CDR3 bases: TGTGCCAGCTGGGGACAGTACCAAGAGACCCAGTACTTC. This translates into CASWGQYQETQYF. Based on the CDR3 plus reference TRBV25-1 and TRBJ2-5, the full variable domain is EADIYQTPRYLVIGTGKKITLECSQTMGHDKMYWYQQDPGMELHLIHYSYGVNSTEKGDLSSESTVSRIRTEHFPLTLESARPSHTSQYLCASWGQYQETQYFGPGTRLLVL.

The chain has TRBV2 and TRBJ2-5; 7 bases align to TRBD1. The trim removed 7 bases at V and 5 bases at J, leaving 7 bases unmatched. This CDR3 is 13 amino acids long. CDR1 SNHLY and CDR2 FYNNEI come from the germline V gene. The CDR3 loop is CASNRDRVETQYF. The CDR3 DNA reads TGTGCCAGCAATCGAGACAGGGTTGAGACCCAGTACTTC. The entire variable domain, with the rest obtained from reference TRBV2 and TRBJ2-5, is as follows: EPEVTQTPSHQVTQMGQEVILRCVPISNHLYFYWYRQILGQKVEFLVSFYNNEISEKSEIFDDQFSVERPDGSNFTLKIRSTKLEDSAMYFCASNRDRVETQYFGPGTRLLVL.

J is TRBJ2-5 and V is TRBV19; no firm D call. Germline V gene data show CDR1 as LNHDA and CDR2 as SQIVND (reference sequence). The ends were cut back, 1 base at V and 1 base at J, with 7 bases in the middle. CDR3 length equals 14 residues. The CDR3 loop reads CASSIGRSQETQYF. The DNA of the CDR3 is TGTGCCAGTAGTATAGGGCGGTCCCAAGAGACCCAGTACTTC.

The chain uses TRBV11-2 and TRBJ2-2, with no clear D. The V end lost 5 bases, the J end lost 4 bases, and 11 bases lay between the germline ends. The CDR3 length is 14 residues. From germline, CDR1 is SGHAT and CDR2 FQNNGV. The CDR3 nucleotides read TGTGCCAGCAGCCTGGCAACCCTCACCGGGGAGCTGTTTTTT. It is translated as CASSLATLTGELFF.

The J gene is TRBJ1-1, the V gene TRBV4-2; the D gene is possibly TRBD1 (5 bases). V was shortened by 5 bases and J by 6 bases, with 13 bases between the two germline ends. Per the germline V gene, CDR1 is LGHNA and CDR2 is YNFKEQ. The CDR3 has 13 residues. The CDR3 coding sequence is TGTGCCAGCAGCGCCGACAGAGCCTCTGAAGCTTTCTTT. The encoded protein is CASSADRASEAFF.